Listed below are T cell receptor beta chains from one sample, sequenced in a study of blood T cell repertoires in COVID-19. The repertoire was sequenced with immunoSEQ multiplex PCR; TCRdb's copy has only in-frame clones and lacks some. This sample yields about 240,000 clones, of which roughly 85% are seen a single time; approximately 4% belongs to the top ten. Sequenced material: PBMCs or T cells enriched from blood (not recorded which). The receptors originated from a woman in her thirties or forties who had been exposed to COVID-19. Each CDR3 is given with its conserved first and last residue. A D gene is named only where the DNA matches it firmly. Clone size is stated in some rows and not others, as once, few, many or a class when expanded.

size: .
length: 18
V: TRBV5-5
D: .
J: TRBJ1-5
CDR3: CASSPENVNRVNNQPQHF
DNA: TGTGCCAGCAGCCCAGAAAACGTGAACAGGGTAAATAACCAGCCCCAGCATTTT

size: .
length: 14
V: TRBV6-4
D: .
J: TRBJ1-2
CDR3: CASSDTDRAGGYTF
DNA: TGTGCCAGCAGTGACACTGACCGCGCGGGGGGCTACACCTTC

size: .
length: 14
V: TRBV11-2
D: .
J: TRBJ1-3
CDR3: CASSLGGSGNTIYF
DNA: TGTGCCAGCAGCTTGGGGGGGTCTGGAAACACCATATATTTT

size: .
length: 13
V: TRBV6-5
D: .
J: TRBJ2-4
CDR3: CASAGQPKNIQYF
DNA: TGTGCCAGCGCAGGACAACCCAAAAACATTCAGTACTTC

size: once
length: 14
V: TRBV5-1
D: TRBD1
J: TRBJ1-4
CDR3: CASSRGTDGEKLFF
DNA: TGCGCCAGCAGCAGAGGGACAGATGGTGAAAAACTGTTTTTT

size: .
length: 16
V: TRBV6-2/TRBV6-3
D: .
J: TRBJ1-2
CDR3: CASSRLPGQGYYGYTF
DNA: TGTGCCAGCAGTCGACTCCCGGGACAAGGGTACTATGGCTACACCTTC

size: .
length: 18
V: TRBV11-2
D: .
J: TRBJ1-6
CDR3: CASSLGRLAESFRRPLHF
DNA: TGTGCCAGCAGCTTAGGTAGATTGGCAGAGTCTTTTAGGAGACCCCTCCACTTT

size: .
length: 16
V: TRBV6-2/TRBV6-3
D: TRBD2
J: TRBJ2-7
CDR3: CASSSSRLAVSYEQYF
DNA: TGTGCCAGCAGTTCTTCCCGACTAGCGGTTTCCTACGAGCAGTACTTC

size: .
length: 13
V: TRBV19
D: TRBD1
J: TRBJ1-2
CDR3: CASSQDRPGGYTF
DNA: TGTGCCAGTTCTCAGGACAGGCCTGGGGGCTACACCTTC

size: .
length: 21
V: TRBV21-1
D: .
J: TRBJ1-3
CDR3: CASSKGFRTGGAGCSGNTIYF
DNA: TGTGCCAGCAGCAAGGGGTTCCGGACAGGGGGCGCGGGGTGCTCTGGAAACACCATATATTTT

size: few
length: 12
V: TRBV28
D: .
J: TRBJ2-3
CDR3: CASSFESRTQYF
DNA: TGTGCCAGCAGTTTCGAAAGCCGAACGCAGTATTTT

size: .
length: 13
V: TRBV5-8
D: .
J: TRBJ2-1
CDR3: CASSLGQDNKQFF
DNA: TGTGCCAGCAGCTTGGGGCAGGATAATAAGCAGTTCTTC

size: .
length: 13
V: TRBV5-8
D: .
J: TRBJ2-5
CDR3: CASRLWTEETQYF
DNA: TGTGCCAGCAGACTTTGGACAGAAGAGACCCAGTACTTC

size: .
length: 18
V: TRBV15
D: TRBD2
J: TRBJ2-1
CDR3: CATSRTSGGTSSYNEQFF
DNA: TGTGCCACCAGCAGGACTAGCGGGGGGACGAGCTCCTACAATGAGCAGTTCTTC

size: .
length: 12
V: TRBV2
D: TRBD1
J: TRBJ1-2
CDR3: CASSNRDRGYTF
DNA: TGTGCCAGCAGTAACCGGGACAGGGGCTACACCTTC

size: .
length: 13
V: TRBV28
D: .
J: TRBJ1-2
CDR3: CASTQGLLYGYTF
DNA: TGTGCCAGCACCCAGGGGCTACTCTACGGCTACACCTTC

size: .
length: 17
V: TRBV6-2/TRBV6-3
D: .
J: TRBJ1-1
CDR3: CASSYGLAPEVPTEAFF
DNA: TGTGCCAGCAGTTACGGTCTGGCCCCGGAGGTCCCCACTGAAGCTTTCTTT

size: once
length: 15
V: TRBV3-1/TRBV3-2
D: .
J: TRBJ1-3
CDR3: CASSETGTPQGTIYF
DNA: TGTGCCAGCAGCGAAACCGGGACACCGCAGGGGACCATATATTTT

size: .
length: 15
V: TRBV4-1
D: .
J: TRBJ1-2
CDR3: CASSQALTPNYGYTF
DNA: TGCGCCAGCAGCCAAGCTTTAACACCGAACTATGGCTACACCTTC

size: .
length: 14
V: TRBV19
D: .
J: TRBJ1-2
CDR3: CASSIWDLSYGYTF
DNA: TGTGCCAGTAGTATTTGGGACTTGTCGTATGGCTACACCTTC

size: few
length: 16
V: TRBV6-1
D: TRBD2
J: TRBJ2-7
CDR3: CASSDHSGGDGYEQYF
DNA: TGTGCCAGCAGTGACCATAGCGGGGGAGATGGGTACGAGCAGTACTTC